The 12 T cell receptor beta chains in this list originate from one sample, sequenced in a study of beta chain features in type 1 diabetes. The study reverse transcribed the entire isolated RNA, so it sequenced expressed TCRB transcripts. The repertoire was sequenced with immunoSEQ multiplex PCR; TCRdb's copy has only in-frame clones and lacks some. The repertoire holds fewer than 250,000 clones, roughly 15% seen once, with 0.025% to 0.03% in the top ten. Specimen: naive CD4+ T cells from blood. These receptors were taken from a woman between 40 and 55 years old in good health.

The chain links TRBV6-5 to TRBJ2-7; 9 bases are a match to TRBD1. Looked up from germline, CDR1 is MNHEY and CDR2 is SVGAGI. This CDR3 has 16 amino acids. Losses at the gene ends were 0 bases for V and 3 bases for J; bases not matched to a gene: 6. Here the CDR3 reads CASSYSTGQGFYEQYF. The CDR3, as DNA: TGTGCCAGCAGTTACTCGACGGGACAGGGTTTCTACGAGCAGTACTTC.

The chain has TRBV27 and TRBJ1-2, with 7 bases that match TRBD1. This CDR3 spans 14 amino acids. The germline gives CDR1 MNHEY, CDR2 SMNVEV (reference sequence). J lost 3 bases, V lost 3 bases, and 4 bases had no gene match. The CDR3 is CASSFSGGDYGYTF. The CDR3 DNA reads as TGTGCCAGCAGTTTCTCAGGGGGAGACTATGGCTACACCTTC.

CDR3 DNA: TGTGCCAGCAGCTTGGGGGGGCCTGAGACCCAGTACTTC. Its translation: CASSLGGPETQYF. This rearrangement joins TRBV7-9 to TRBJ2-5, with D perhaps TRBD2 (7 bases). CDR1 SEHNR and CDR2 FQNEAQ come from the germline V gene (reference sequence). CDR3 length: 13 amino acids. V was shortened by 3 bases and J by 5 bases, with 10 bases between the two germline ends.

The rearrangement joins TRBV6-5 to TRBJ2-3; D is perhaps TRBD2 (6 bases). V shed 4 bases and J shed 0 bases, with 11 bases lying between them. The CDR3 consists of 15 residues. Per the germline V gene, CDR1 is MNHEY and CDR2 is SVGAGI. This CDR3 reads CASSSRAGSTDTQYF. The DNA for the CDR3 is TGTGCCAGCAGTTCCCGGGCGGGGAGCACAGATACGCAGTATTTT.

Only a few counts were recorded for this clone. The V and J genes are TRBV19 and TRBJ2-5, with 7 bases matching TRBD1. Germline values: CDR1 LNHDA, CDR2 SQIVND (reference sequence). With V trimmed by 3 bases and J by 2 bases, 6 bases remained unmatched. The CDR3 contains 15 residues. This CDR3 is CASSMVLGQQETQYF. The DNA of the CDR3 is TGTGCCAGTAGTATGGTCTTGGGACAGCAAGAGACCCAGTACTTC.

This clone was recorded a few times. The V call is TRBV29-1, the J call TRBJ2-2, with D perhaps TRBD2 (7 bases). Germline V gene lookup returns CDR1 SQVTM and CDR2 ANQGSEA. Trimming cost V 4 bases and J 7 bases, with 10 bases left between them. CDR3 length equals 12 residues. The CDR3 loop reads CSVGRGGGELFF. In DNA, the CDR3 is TGCAGCGTTGGAAGGGGGGGCGGGGAGCTGTTTTTT.

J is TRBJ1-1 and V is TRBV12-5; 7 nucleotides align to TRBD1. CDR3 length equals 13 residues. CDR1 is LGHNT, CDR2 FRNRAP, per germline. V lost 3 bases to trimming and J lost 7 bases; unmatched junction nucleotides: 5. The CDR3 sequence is CASGLEGADEAFF. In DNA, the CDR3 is TGTGCTAGTGGTTTAGAGGGGGCGGATGAAGCTTTCTTT.

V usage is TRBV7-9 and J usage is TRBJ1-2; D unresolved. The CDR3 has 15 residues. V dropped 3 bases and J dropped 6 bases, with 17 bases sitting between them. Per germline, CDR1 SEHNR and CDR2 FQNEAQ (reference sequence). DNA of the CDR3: TGTGCCAGCAGCTTTCTGGCGGCAACTTCGCATGGCTACACCTTC. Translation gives CASSFLAATSHGYTF.

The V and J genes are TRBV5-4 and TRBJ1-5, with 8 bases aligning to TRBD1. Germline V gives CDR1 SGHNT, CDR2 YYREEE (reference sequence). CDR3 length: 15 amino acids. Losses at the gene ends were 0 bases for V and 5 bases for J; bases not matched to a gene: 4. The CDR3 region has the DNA TGTGCCAGCAGCTTGGTATCAGGGGGCTATCAGCCCCAGCATTTT. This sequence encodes CASSLVSGGYQPQHF.

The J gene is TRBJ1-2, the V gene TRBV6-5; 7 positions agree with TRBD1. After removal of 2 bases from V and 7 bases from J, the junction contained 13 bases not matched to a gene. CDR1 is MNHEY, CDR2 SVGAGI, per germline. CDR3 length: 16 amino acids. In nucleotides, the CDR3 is TGTGCCAGCAGTTACGCACATAGACAGGGAGTCCGTGGCTACACCTTC. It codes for CASSYAHRQGVRGYTF.

The CDR3 region is CASSLEPPSGGAGTQYF. For the CDR3, the DNA is TGTGCCAGCAGCTTAGAGCCCCCTAGCGGGGGGGCCGGAACGCAGTATTTT. This chain uses TRBV7-6 with TRBJ2-3, with TRBD2 identical over 12 bases. The V gene's germline CDR1 is SGHVS and CDR2 FNYEAQ. Germline trimming cut 1 base from V and 9 bases from J; bases unmatched to any gene: 11. The CDR3 totals 17 residues.

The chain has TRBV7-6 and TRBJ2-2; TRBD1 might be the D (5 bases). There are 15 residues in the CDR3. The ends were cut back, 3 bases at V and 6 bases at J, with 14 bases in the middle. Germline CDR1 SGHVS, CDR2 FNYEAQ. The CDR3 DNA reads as TGTGCCAGCAGCTTCATGGACAACCCATCCGGGGAGCTGTTTTTT. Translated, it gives CASSFMDNPSGELFF. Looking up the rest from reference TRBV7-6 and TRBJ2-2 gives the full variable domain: GAGVSQSPRYKVTKRGQDVALRCDPISGHVSLYWYRQALGQGPEFLTYFNYEAQQDKSGLPNDRFSAERPEGSISTLTIQRTEQRDSAMYRCASSFMDNPSGELFFGEGSRLTVL.